Listed below are T cell receptor beta chains from one sample, sequenced in a study of tumor and adjacent non-tumor tissue in lung cancer. TCRdb processed the multiplex PCR reads anew with MiXCR; each CDR3 protein has one entry. The sample contains more than 85,000 distinct CDR3 sequences, about 66% of which appear only once. The sample comprised lung tumor tissue. These receptors all come from a man between 65 and 79 years old with non-small cell lung cancer. Each CDR3 is given with its conserved first and last residue. The D gene is left open where the match is weak. Some rows have no size entry. The others give once, few or many, or a class for an expanded clone.

13 TRBJ2-1 TRBV29-1 NA once CSFEGGLTGVEFF TGCAGCTTTGAAGGAGGACTAACGGGAGTGGAGTTCTTC
20 TRBJ2-3 TRBV10-2 TRBD2 NA CASSENPSGGNQWRADTQYF TGCGCCAGCAGTGAGAACCCTAGCGGGGGGAACCAATGGCGGGCAGATACGCAGTATTTT
15 TRBJ2-1 TRBV11-2 NA NA CASSLASRCYNEPFF TGTGCCAGCAGCTTAGCGAGTAGATGTTACAATGAGCCGTTCTTC
14 TRBJ2-7 TRBV6-5 NA NA CASSWRTVTYEQYF TGTGCCAGCAGCTGGCGGACAGTTACCTACGAGCAGTACTTC
13 TRBJ2-7 TRBV11-1 NA many CASSSKTDYEQYF TGTGCCAGCAGCTCAAAGACAGACTACGAGCAGTACTTC
15 TRBJ1-2 TRBV28 TRBD1 NA CASNLSGQGTYGYTF TGTGCCAGCAATTTAAGCGGACAGGGGACCTATGGCTACACCTTC
15 TRBJ2-1 TRBV4-1 NA NA CASSPWASGYNERFF TGCGCCAGCAGCCCCTGGGCTAGTGGCTACAATGAGCGGTTCTTC
9 TRBJ2-2 TRBV10-1 NA many CAGDGELFF TGCGCCGGGGACGGGGAGCTGTTTTTT
15 TRBJ1-6 TRBV10-2 NA NA CANSEKGKNNSPIHF TGCGCCAACAGTGAGAAGGGTAAAAATAATTCACCCATCCACTTT
17 TRBJ2-1 TRBV6-4 TRBD2 NA CASSPGSGLAVYNEQFF TGTGCCAGCAGTCCGGGCTCCGGACTAGCGGTCTACAATGAGCAGTTCTTC
16 TRBJ2-1 TRBV11-1 NA NA CASSLVTVRSYNEQSF TGTGCCAGCAGCTTAGTTACCGTCCGCTCCTACAATGAGCAGTCCTTC
13 TRBJ2-2 TRBV6-1 NA many CASSLAGPGELFF TGTGCCAGCAGCCTTGCGGGGCCCGGGGAGCTGTTTTTT
15 TRBJ1-2 TRBV28 NA NA CASSAPGTANYDYTF TGTGCCAGCAGTGCGCCCGGGACTGCTAACTATGACTACACCTTC
16 TRBJ2-3 TRBV11-2 NA NA CASSPLDWGSTDTQYF TGTGCCAGCAGCCCTTTAGACTGGGGAAGCACAGATACACAGTATTTT
13 TRBJ2-7 TRBV10-3 NA many CAISESVDYEQYF TGTGCCATCAGTGAGTCCGTCGACTACGAGCAGTACTTC
16 TRBJ2-1 TRBV28 NA NA CAGSFLTRGSYNEQFF TGTGCCGGCAGTTTCCTTACCAGAGGGAGTTACAATGAGCAATTCTTC
15 TRBJ2-1 TRBV11-2 NA NA CASSFQWRSYNEQFF TGTGCCAGCAGCTTCCAGTGGCGCTCCTACAATGAGCAGTTCTTC
13 TRBJ1-1 TRBV11-2 TRBD1 few CGSSPGTGVRPFF TGTGGCAGCAGTCCCGGGACAGGGGTTCGCCCTTTCTTT
15 TRBJ2-7 TRBV6-5 TRBD1 NA CTSSHMTGRVGEQYF TGTACCAGTAGTCACATGACAGGGCGGGTAGGCGAGCAGTACTTC
15 TRBJ2-3 TRBV11-1 NA NA CTRSQIRAHTGTQYF TGTACCAGGAGCCAAATCAGGGCCCACACAGGTACGCAGTATTTT
12 TRBJ2-7 TRBV6-1 NA NA CTSRRDSYEQYF TGTACCAGCAGGCGGGACAGCTACGAGCAATACTTC
15 TRBJ2-1 TRBV11-2 NA NA CDSRQGTSAYNEQFF TGTGACAGCAGGCAAGGCACTTCAGCTTACAATGAGCAGTTCTTC
15 TRBJ1-2 TRBV9 NA few CASRRSLEALYGYTF TGTGCCAGCCGGAGATCCCTCGAAGCCCTCTATGGCTACACCTTC
14 TRBJ2-2 TRBV6-5 NA NA CASKLRGDTGELFF TGTGCCAGCAAACTCCGAGGAGACACCGGGGAGCTGTTTTTT
12 TRBJ2-3 TRBV6-2/TRBV6-3 NA few CASRTGPEPQYF TGTGCCAGCAGAACAGGGCCGGAGCCCCAGTATTTT
14 TRBJ2-1 TRBV5-4 TRBD2 NA CASSLLAGGNERFF TGTGCCAGCAGCTTACTAGCGGGGGGAAATGAGCGGTTCTTC
16 TRBJ2-6 TRBV6-1 TRBD1 NA CASSAGDSSGANVLAF TGTGCCAGCAGTGCCGGGGACAGCTCTGGGGCCAACGTTCTGGCTTTC
14 TRBJ2-7 TRBV6-2/TRBV6-3 TRBD2 NA CANTYRGGPYEQYF TGTGCCAACACTTACCGGGGGGGACCCTACGAGCAGTACTTC
11 TRBJ2-7 TRBV10-3 NA many CASGDDYEQYF TGTGCCAGCGGCGACGACTACGAGCAGTACTTC
16 TRBJ2-5 TRBV4-1 NA NA CASSQGPLGVGETQYF TGCGCCAGCAGCCAAGGGCCACTGGGGGTTGGAGAGACCCAGTACTTC
10 TRBJ2-4 TRBV6-6 NA once CVSSQDSAYF TGTGTCAGCAGCCAGGACAGCGCGTACTTC
15 TRBJ2-3 TRBV11-2 NA NA CVSSPAGIRIDTQYF TGTGTCAGCAGCCCCGCAGGAATCCGTATAGATACGCAGTATTTT
17 TRBJ1-2 TRBV5-1 TRBD1 NA CASSLGPTRGHNYGYTF TGCGCCAGCAGCTTGGGGCCTACCAGGGGGCACAACTATGGCTACACCTTC
14 TRBJ2-3 TRBV28 NA NA CASSLLDSTDTQYF TGTGCTAGCAGTTTATTAGACAGCACAGATACGCAGTATTTT
16 TRBJ1-6 TRBV11-2 NA NA CANTLDGGWVGSPLHF TGTGCCAACACCTTAGATGGGGGCTGGGTTGGGTCACCCCTCCACTTT
13 TRBJ2-1 TRBV29-1 NA NA CSVEGSSYNEQLF TGCAGCGTTGAGGGATCCTCCTACAATGAGCAGCTCTTC
15 TRBJ2-5 TRBV28 NA medium-sized CASSFLGTPGETQYF TGTGCCAGCAGTTTTTTAGGGACCCCCGGAGAGACCCAGTACTTC
13 TRBJ2-7 TRBV29-1 NA NA CSVSTRSSYEQHF TGCAGCGTGTCGACTAGAAGTTCCTACGAGCAGCACTTC
15 TRBJ2-5 TRBV28 NA many CASSPPRVSKETQYF TGTGCCAGCAGTCCCCCTAGAGTCTCCAAAGAGACCCAGTACTTC
17 TRBJ2-1 TRBV12-2 NA NA CASRLVASGSSYNEQLF NA
16 TRBJ2-1 TRBV29-1 TRBD1 NA CSVEVRQGARDNEQFF TGCAGCGTTGAAGTCAGACAGGGGGCGCGTGATAATGAGCAGTTCTTC